The 23 T cell receptor beta chains below come from one sample, sequenced in a study of CD8+ T cells in alopecia areata. Following extraction, RNA underwent reverse transcription to cDNA, which served as the sequencing template. TCRdb's table, derived via immunoSEQ multiplex PCR, lists solely in-frame clones and lacks some. The sample records some 130,000 clones, approximately 49% being singletons. The sample was CD8+ T cells sorted from blood, taken at week 0. The receptors here all came from a human donor with alopecia areata.

The gene calls are TRBV4-3 and TRBJ2-3, with 8 bases aligning to TRBD1. Germline CDR1 LGHNA, CDR2 YSLEER. The CDR3 is 12 residues long. Germline trimming cut 2 bases from V and 8 bases from J; bases unmatched to any gene: 0. The DNA of the CDR3 is TGCGCCAGCAGCCAAACAGGGGGTACGCAGTATTTT. Its translation: CASSQTGGTQYF.

The chain joins TRBV2 to TRBJ2-3; 7 bases are a match to TRBD2. CDR1 SNHLY and CDR2 FYNNEI come from the germline V gene. The CDR3 is 15 amino acids. Trimming cost V 3 bases and J 6 bases; bases outside gene matches: 9. The CDR3 nucleotides read TGTGCCAGCAGTGATTTAGCGGGCTCTGGGGATACGCAGTATTTT. Translation gives CASSDLAGSGDTQYF.

This clone was seen repeatedly, ten times or more. The chain carries TRBV4-3 and TRBJ1-4, with 9 bases identical to TRBD1. The germline gives CDR1 LGHNA, CDR2 YSLEER. Trimming removed 0 bases from V and 5 bases from J; junction bases left unmatched: 4. The CDR3 contains 16 residues. This CDR3 reads CASSQDIGTGNEKLFF. CDR3 sequence (DNA): TGCGCCAGCAGCCAAGATATTGGGACAGGGAATGAAAAACTGTTTTTT.

This clone was observed a few times. The V gene is TRBV7-9, the J gene TRBJ2-5; D remains ambiguous. CDR1 and CDR2 (germline): SEHNR, FQNEAQ (reference sequence). Deletions cut 1 base from V and 1 base from J, with 13 bases between. The CDR3 spans 16 residues. The CDR3 sequence: CASSLEMAKSQETQYF. DNA for the CDR3: TGTGCCAGCAGCTTAGAAATGGCGAAGTCCCAAGAGACCCAGTACTTC.

As concerns this clone: Other DNA sequences in the same sample also yield this CDR3. The V call is TRBV5-4, the J call TRBJ2-1, with D possibly being TRBD2 (6 bases). This CDR3 is 13 amino acids long. Deletions cut 0 bases from V and 6 bases from J, with 7 bases between. Germline lookup yields CDR1 SGHNT and CDR2 YYREEE (reference sequence). CDR3 sequence reads: CASSLARGNEQFF. CDR3 sequence (DNA): TGTGCCAGCAGCTTGGCGCGGGGCAATGAGCAGTTCTTC.

This chain uses TRBV4-1 with TRBJ2-7, with 9 nucleotides matching TRBD1. The CDR3 covers 14 residues. J was trimmed by 2 bases and V by 5 bases; bases with no gene match: 4. Germline V gives CDR1 MGHRA, CDR2 YSYEKL. CDR3 sequence (DNA): TGCGCCAGCAGCGGGACAGGGACAACCTACGAGCAGTACTTC. Its translation: CASSGTGTTYEQYF.

The chain carries TRBV30 and TRBJ2-7; D tentatively reads TRBD1 or TRBD2 (5 bases each). This CDR3 spans 12 amino acids. Trimming removed 3 bases at V and 6 bases at J, with 12 bases between. Germline V gene data show CDR1 as GTSNPN and CDR2 as SVGIG (reference sequence). DNA of the CDR3: TGTGCCTGGAGCCCAGGGAGTAGCGAGCAGTACTTC. Its translation: CAWSPGSSEQYF.

Only a few counts were recorded for this clone. V and J are TRBV29-1 and TRBJ2-7; no firm D call. With 2 bases removed from V and 0 bases from J, the gap between germline ends came to 8 bases. This CDR3 comprises 13 residues. The germline V gene has CDR1 SQVTM and CDR2 ANQGSEA. CDR3 loop: CSVETVSSYEQYF. The CDR3 coding sequence is TGCAGCGTTGAAACAGTTAGCTCCTACGAGCAGTACTTC.

This clone was seen a handful of times. The chain links TRBV29-1 to TRBJ2-5, with 8 bases identical to TRBD1. Germline V gene sequence: CDR1 SQVTM, CDR2 ANQGSEA. This CDR3 is built from 12 residues. V lost 6 bases to trimming and J lost 5 bases; unmatched junction nucleotides: 5. In DNA, the CDR3 is TGCAGCGTAAGGACAGGGTCGGAGACCCAGTACTTC. Translated: CSVRTGSETQYF.

Points on this clone: A read error may produce the germline difference seen at one junction end. This chain joins TRBV7-8 and TRBJ1-2; D uncertain. Looked up from germline, CDR1 is SGHVS and CDR2 is FQNEAQ. CDR3 length: 13 amino acids. The CDR3 region is CASSLGEGYGHTF. The CDR3, as DNA: TGTGCCAGCAGCTTAGGGGAGGGCTATGGCCACACCTTC.

In its sample, this clone was seen a few times. The chain employs TRBV29-1 and TRBJ1-4; weak D call: TRBD1 (5 bases). CDR1 and CDR2 (germline): SQVTM, ANQGSEA. The CDR3 is 14 residues long. The V end lost 6 bases, the J end lost 7 bases, and 18 bases lay between the germline ends. The CDR3 nucleotides are TGCAGCGTATCCCAGGGAAGCGATCGTGAAAAACTGTTTTTT. Translating it yields CSVSQGSDREKLFF. Based on the CDR3 plus reference TRBV29-1 and TRBJ1-4, the full variable domain is SAVISQKPSRDICQRGTSLTIQCQVDSQVTMMFWYRQQPGQSLTLIATANQGSEATYESGFVIDKFPISRPNLTFSTLTVSNMSPEDSSIYLCSVSQGSDREKLFFGSGTQLSVL.

This clone was counted between two and nine times. This sequence joins TRBV7-8 and TRBJ2-5, with 8 bases fitting TRBD1. The CDR3 loop spans 17 amino acids. Germline trimming cut 4 bases from V and 2 bases from J; bases unmatched to any gene: 12. CDR1 and CDR2 (germline): SGHVS, FQNEAQ. CDR3 coding DNA: TGTGCCAGCAGCTCTGACCCGGGACAGGACCAACAAGAGACCCAGTACTTC. It encodes CASSSDPGQDQQETQYF.

J is TRBJ2-7 and V is TRBV4-2; no clear D. Germline V gives CDR1 LGHNA, CDR2 YNFKEQ. V lost 3 bases to trimming and J lost 0 bases, with 3 bases between them. There are 12 residues in the CDR3. The CDR3 sequence is CASSQGSYEQYF. Written as DNA, the CDR3 is TGTGCCAGCAGCCAGGGCTCCTACGAGCAGTACTTC.

This clone came up a few times. This sequence joins TRBV27 and TRBJ2-2, with D tentatively TRBD1 or TRBD2 (6 bases each). V gave up 2 bases and J gave up 9 bases, with 10 bases separating them. The CDR3 loop spans 13 amino acids. CDR1 is MNHEY and CDR2 is SMNVEV in the germline V gene (reference sequence). As DNA, the CDR3 is TGTGCCAGCAGTTTAGAGGGGGGATGGGAGCTGTTTTTT. Amino acids: CASSLEGGWELFF.

This clone showed up just once. DNA for the CDR3: TGCGCCAGCAGCTTTGACAGCGGGGGGTACTACAATGAGCAGTTCTTC. Protein: CASSFDSGGYYNEQFF. The chain employs TRBV5-1 and TRBJ2-1; 9 positions match TRBD2. J was trimmed by 3 bases and V by 2 bases; bases with no gene match: 6. The CDR3 sequence is 16 residues long. Looked up from germline, CDR1 is SGHRS and CDR2 is YFSETQ. Complete variable domain (other parts from reference TRBV5-1 and TRBJ2-1): KAGVTQTPRYLIKTRGQQVTLSCSPISGHRSVSWYQQTPGQGLQFLFEYFSETQRNKGNFPGRFSGRQFSNSRSEMNVSTLELGDSALYLCASSFDSGGYYNEQFFGPGTRLTVL.

In DNA, the CDR3 is TGTGCCAGCAGCTTGGGTGTGGACTACGAGCAGTACTTC. Protein product: CASSLGVDYEQYF. J is TRBJ2-7 and V is TRBV5-6; D gene unclear. Trimming took off 0 bases at V and 3 bases at J, with 7 bases between the two ends. The CDR3 contains 13 residues. In germline, CDR1 is SGHDT, CDR2 YYEEEE.

CDR3 nucleotide sequence: TGCAGCGTTGTTCTGCGCCATACATACGAGCAGTACTTC. The encoded protein is CSVVLRHTYEQYF. The chain employs TRBV29-1 and TRBJ2-7, with unresolved D. Looked up from germline, CDR1 is SQVTM and CDR2 is ANQGSEA. The CDR3 has 13 residues. Trimming cost V 4 bases and J 4 bases, with 14 bases left between them.

The chain uses TRBV9 and TRBJ2-5; 10 bases fit TRBD2. Unmatched junction bases numbered 8, after V lost 3 bases and J lost 3 bases. There are 16 residues in the CDR3. The germline V gene has CDR1 SGDLS and CDR2 YYNGEE. The CDR3 protein is CASSANTGTSEETQYF. The DNA for the CDR3 is TGTGCCAGCAGCGCTAACACCGGGACTAGCGAAGAGACCCAGTACTTC.

Only a few counts were recorded for this clone. The chain uses TRBV5-1 and TRBJ2-7; TRBD1 agrees at 9 bases. There are 13 residues in the CDR3. Losses at the gene ends were 3 bases for V and 3 bases for J; bases not matched to a gene: 1. Germline assignment: CDR1 SGHRS and CDR2 YFSETQ. CDR3 sequence (DNA): TGCGCCAGCAGCTGGGGACAGGGCTACGAGCAGTACTTC. It encodes CASSWGQGYEQYF.

The rearrangement links TRBV5-1 to TRBJ1-6; 8 positions agree with TRBD1. The CDR3 spans 15 residues. Germline V gene sequence: CDR1 SGHRS, CDR2 YFSETQ. Losses at the gene ends were 0 bases for V and 10 bases for J; bases not matched to a gene: 6. The DNA of the CDR3 is TGCGCCAGCAGCTTGGGGTCAGGGGGCCGGTCACCCCTCCACTTT. Amino acid sequence: CASSLGSGGRSPLHF.

V usage is TRBV5-6 and J usage is TRBJ2-7; TRBD1 matches 9 bases. The CDR3 totals 12 residues. Looked up from germline, CDR1 is SGHDT and CDR2 is YYEEEE. Trimming removed 4 bases from V and 6 bases from J; junction bases left unmatched: 2. CDR3 amino acids: CASSGQGREQYF. As DNA, the CDR3 is TGTGCCAGCAGCGGACAGGGGCGCGAGCAGTACTTC.

This clone was counted between two and nine times. This chain links TRBV5-1 with TRBJ2-7, with TRBD1 matching over 8 bases. V shed 3 bases, J shed 5 bases, and the junction held 10 bases outside the gene matches. Germline CDR1 and CDR2: SGHRS and YFSETQ. There are 15 residues in the CDR3. CDR3 region: CASSSDRGGKNEQYF. CDR3 DNA sequence: TGCGCCAGCAGCTCCGACAGGGGTGGGAAGAACGAGCAGTACTTC.

The chain recombines TRBV4-3 with TRBJ2-7; possibly TRBD1 or TRBD2 for D (5 bases each). Germline V gives CDR1 LGHNA, CDR2 YSLEER. The CDR3 covers 14 residues. Trimming removed 0 bases at V and 6 bases at J, with 12 bases between. For the CDR3, the DNA is TGCGCCAGCAGCCAAGATCTCGTCGGGGCCGAGCAGTACTTC. It is translated as CASSQDLVGAEQYF.